Listed below are T cell receptor beta chains from one sample, sequenced in a study of control samples from healthy donors and cancer patients. TCRdb's copy holds only in-frame clones and misses some; the assay was immunoSEQ multiplex PCR. Of 50,000 to 75,000 clones in the sample, over 75% were seen once. The material sequenced was blood. Receptors originate from a man aged 35-49 years in good health. Both conserved end residues are part of each CDR3. A D gene is named only where the DNA matches it firmly. Part of the rows lack a size; the others show once, few, many or a class for expanded clones.

d_call clone_size j_call v_call cdr3_aa cdr3_nt
- - TRBJ2-3 TRBV7-9 CASSLQEGLDTQYF TGTGCCAGCAGCTTACAGGAGGGATTGGATACGCAGTATTTT
- - TRBJ2-6 TRBV15 CATSTARSGANVLTF TGTGCCACCAGCACCGCTCGGTCTGGGGCCAACGTCCTGACTTTC
- - TRBJ2-3 TRBV7-9 CASSFGRTDTQYF TGTGCCAGCAGCTTCGGAAGGACAGATACGCAGTATTTT
TRBD2 - TRBJ2-7 TRBV7-8 CASSSRFFRTSSLDEQYF TGTGCCAGCAGCTCCCGATTTTTCCGGACTAGTTCTTTGGACGAGCAGTACTTC
TRBD1 - TRBJ1-5 TRBV6-1 CASSEFSVRGRGNQPQHF TGTGCCAGCAGTGAATTTAGTGTCAGGGGGCGAGGCAATCAGCCCCAGCATTTT
TRBD1 - TRBJ2-3 TRBV4-3 CASSQAFSPGQGEDTQYF TGCGCCAGCAGCCAAGCTTTTTCTCCGGGACAGGGAGAGGATACGCAGTATTTT
- - TRBJ1-2 TRBV6-5 CASSGTGTIRGYTF TGTGCCAGCAGCGGAACCGGGACCATAAGAGGCTACACCTTC
TRBD1 - TRBJ1-2 TRBV10-1 CASSARVPGQGSYGYTF TGCGCCAGCAGTGCCCGGGTCCCGGGACAGGGATCCTATGGCTACACCTTC
- - TRBJ2-1 TRBV7-4 CASSLGDGGRNNEQFF TGTGCCAGCAGCCTCGGGGACGGAGGGCGAAACAATGAGCAGTTCTTC
- once TRBJ2-1 TRBV19 CASSGRGYNEQFF TGTGCCAGTAGTGGCAGGGGTTACAATGAGCAGTTCTTC
- - TRBJ2-5 TRBV5-1 CASSITKETQYF TGCGCCAGCAGCATAACGAAAGAGACCCAGTACTTC
- - TRBJ2-3 TRBV7-9 CASSFFLDTQYF TGTGCCAGCAGCTTTTTTCTAGATACGCAGTATTTT
TRBD2 - TRBJ2-2 TRBV7-3 CASSLQPAGATGELFF TGTGCCAGCAGCTTACAGCCAGCGGGAGCCACCGGGGAGCTGTTTTTT
- - TRBJ1-5 TRBV2 CASKSQRGVRQPQHF TGTGCCAGTAAGAGTCAACGCGGGGTCCGTCAGCCCCAGCATTTT
- - TRBJ2-6 TRBV7-2 CASSLPLGANVLTF TGTGCCAGCAGCTTACCTCTAGGGGCCAACGTCCTGACTTTC
- - TRBJ1-1 TRBV7-8 CASSSQGTEAFF TGTGCCAGCAGCTCGCAGGGCACTGAAGCTTTCTTT
- - TRBJ2-1 TRBV6-6 CASSYPAGVGYNEQFF TGTGCCAGCAGTTACCCCGCCGGGGTGGGCTACAATGAGCAGTTCTTC
- - TRBJ1-5 TRBV12-3/TRBV12-4 CASSLPGQPQHF TGTGCCAGCAGTTTACCCGGGCAGCCCCAGCATTTT
- few TRBJ1-4 TRBV9 CASSVESRDSEKLFF TGTGCCAGCAGCGTAGAGTCGCGGGACTCTGAAAAACTGTTTTTT
- - TRBJ2-2 TRBV9 CASSAGQGYTGELFF TGTGCCAGCAGCGCCGGGCAGGGGTACACCGGGGAGCTGTTTTTT